A selection of T cell receptor beta chains follows, all from one sample in a study of shared clonotypes between healthy human individuals. The table came from immunoSEQ multiplex PCR; TCRdb's copy has only in-frame clones and leaves some out. The sample contains 2 million to 2.5 million clones, approximately 94% of which appear only once. The sample consisted of naive CD4+ T cells from PBMCs. The origin of the receptors is a man younger than 30 in good health. Some clones in this sample may be carry-over from other donors' samples. Both conserved end residues are part of each CDR3. A D gene is named only where the DNA matches it firmly.

TRBJ1-2,TRBV2,.,TGTGCCAGCAGTGTTTCACCAGCGTGGGGCTACACCTTC,CASSVSPAWGYTF
TRBJ2-3,TRBV9,.,TGTGCCAGCAGCGTAAACCGGGACATACCTAGCACAGATACGCAGTATTTT,CASSVNRDIPSTDTQYF
TRBJ1-6,TRBV27,.,TGTGCCAGCAGTTTATGGGGTGCACGCTTCGGACCACCCCTCCACTTT,CASSLWGARFGPPLHF
TRBJ2-6,TRBV5-6,.,TGTGCCAGCAGCACCGGTTGGGGAAGGTCCCCTGGGGCCAACGTCCTGACTTTC,CASSTGWGRSPGANVLTF
TRBJ2-1,TRBV29-1,TRBD2,TGCAGCGTTCCTACTAGCGGGAGTTACAATGAGCAGTTCTTC,CSVPTSGSYNEQFF
TRBJ1-4,TRBV4-2,.,TGTGCCAGCAGCCAAGCCATAAATGAAAAACTGTTTTTT,CASSQAINEKLFF
TRBJ1-2,TRBV5-1,TRBD1,TGCGCCAGCAGCAAGACAGGGGATCTCGATGGCTACACCTTC,CASSKTGDLDGYTF
TRBJ2-5,TRBV7-2,.,TGTGCCAGCAGCTTAGGCTGGGGCGGTCCTCAAGAGACCCAGTACTTC,CASSLGWGGPQETQYF
TRBJ1-2,TRBV6-5,.,TGTGCCAGCACCAACGGGCAGATCTATGGCTACACCTTC,CASTNGQIYGYTF
TRBJ2-2,TRBV18,TRBD1,TGTGCCAGCTCACTGGACAGGTTGGCCGGGGAGCTGTTTTTT,CASSLDRLAGELFF
TRBJ2-7,TRBV28,.,TGTGCCAGCAGTTTAAGTCGACAGGCACCCTACGAGCAGTACTTC,CASSLSRQAPYEQYF
TRBJ2-1,TRBV4-1,.,TGCGCCAGCAGCCAACCCGGAAGGGGGATCGGGCAGTTCTTC,CASSQPGRGIGQFF
TRBJ1-5,TRBV14,.,TGTGCCAGCAGCCAAGGCCAAGGGGGTCAGCCCCAGCATTTT,CASSQGQGGQPQHF
TRBJ2-7,TRBV18,.,TGTGCCAGCTCACCAATCCCGGGCTCCTACGAGCAGTACTTC,CASSPIPGSYEQYF
TRBJ2-3,TRBV11-2,.,TGTGCCAGCAGCTTACGACTCCGAAGCCCAGATACGCAGTATTTT,CASSLRLRSPDTQYF
TRBJ2-2,TRBV6-1,TRBD1,TGTGCCAGCAGTGATTACACAGGGGGCGGCGGGGAGCTGTTTTTT,CASSDYTGGGGELFF
TRBJ1-2,TRBV7-8,TRBD1,TGTGCCAGCAGCTCCCTAAGGACAGGGGAACATGGCTACACCTTC,CASSSLRTGEHGYTF
TRBJ2-7,TRBV6-5,TRBD1,TGTGCCAGCAGTTACAGACAGGGGACCTACGAGCAGTACTTC,CASSYRQGTYEQYF
TRBJ2-5,TRBV21-1,.,TGTGCCAGCAGCCCCCTGGTCGAGACCCAGTACTTC,CASSPLVETQYF
TRBJ2-1,TRBV28,.,TGTGCCAGCAGTTCCTGGGCCCGGGAGTGGGGTTCGAACTCCTACAATGAGCAGTTCTTC,CASSSWAREWGSNSYNEQFF
TRBJ2-1,TRBV30,.,TGTGGTCGGAGGGGGCGCAACAATGAGCAGTTCTTC,CGRRGRNNEQFF
TRBJ2-7,TRBV28,.,TGTGCCAGCAGGCGCGGGACTGCCAATCTCTACGAGCAGTACTTC,CASRRGTANLYEQYF
TRBJ2-1,TRBV6-5,TRBD2,TGTGCCAGCAGACTTAGCGGGGGCTCCTACAATGAGCAGTTCTTC,CASRLSGGSYNEQFF
TRBJ1-5,TRBV27,.,TGTGCCAGCAGTTTAATCGGCCAGAGGGATCAGCCCCAGCATTTT,CASSLIGQRDQPQHF
TRBJ1-2,TRBV25-1,TRBD1,TGTGCCAGCAGTGAATCCGACAGGGAGAATGGCTACACCTTC,CASSESDRENGYTF